The present T cell receptor beta chain was sequenced within a study of blood T cell repertoires in COVID-19. Study at large: COVID-19 samples, acute and convalescent, were from the United States, Italy and Spain.

Measured with immunoSEQ multiplex PCR; TCRdb has only the in-frame clones, and not every one. The table lists around 76,000 clones, 85% to 90% of them singletons. The source of this sequence is a man at least 80 years old with acute or convalescent COVID-19. The sequenced sample was peripheral blood.

The CDR3 DNA follows: TGTGCCAGCAGAGTAGGGGTAGAGAGGGGCTACACCTTC. It specifies CASRVGVERGYTF. The V gene is TRBV28, the J gene TRBJ1-2, with TRBD1 as a possible D gene (5 bases). The CDR3 has 13 residues. The V and J ends lost 6 bases and 8 bases respectively, with 16 bases between them. CDR1 is MDHEN, CDR2 SYDVKM, per germline.